One and the same sample provided the 9 T cell receptor beta chains below, sequenced in a study of T cells in Graves' hyperthyroidism and ophthalmopathy. Researchers took RNA transcripts and amplified the TCR beta CDR3 regions from them. The HTBI primer set was used in a first-round RT-PCR of the TCR CDR3. TCRdb called the multiplex PCR reads again in MiXCR, with one record for every CDR3 protein. Among roughly 380,000 distinct CDR3 sequences, about 19% were seen once, and the ten largest hold 3.7%. The sample taken for sequencing was blood. These receptors all come from a woman under 30 with Graves' hyperthyroidism.

This clonotype was seen a few times. This chain links TRBV6-5 with TRBJ1-6, with a possible D match to TRBD1 (5 bases). There are 14 residues in the CDR3. V was cut by 7 bases and J by 6 bases, with 13 bases left in between. From germline, CDR1 is MNHEY and CDR2 SVGAGI. The CDR3 loop reads CASKFYGGNSPLHF. The CDR3 DNA reads as TGTGCCAGCAAGTTTTACGGGGGTAATTCACCCCTCCACTTT.

There are many counts of this clonotype. The J gene is TRBJ1-1, the V gene TRBV28, with TRBD1 as a possible D gene (6 bases). CDR1 is MDHEN, CDR2 SYDVKM, per germline. The CDR3 consists of 12 residues. V was shortened by 6 bases and J by 7 bases, with 12 bases between the two germline ends. Here the CDR3 DNA reads TGTGCCAGCAGAGAACAGGGTGGTGAAGCTTTCTTT. It codes for CASREQGGEAFF.

The table lists this clonotype with many counts. This chain uses TRBV7-2 with TRBJ1-2; D not certain. The CDR3 sequence is 12 residues long. CDR1 is SGHTA and CDR2 is FQGNSA in the germline V gene. V lost 1 base and J lost 5, with 5 bases in between. The CDR3 DNA sequence: TGTGCCAGCAGCTTAGTTGGGTATGGCTACACCTTC. It yields the protein CASSLVGYGYTF.

Comments on this clonotype: With a much larger clone just one base away, this may be a read error. This chain links TRBV2 with TRBJ1-1; 7 positions match TRBD1. The CDR3 contains 16 residues. CDR1 SNHLY and CDR2 FYNNEI come from the germline V gene. CDR3 residues: CASNKFAGQPNTEACF. CDR3 in DNA: TGTGCCAGTAACAAGTTTGCGGGACAGCCGAACACTGAAGCTTGCTTT.

The gene calls are TRBV3-1 and TRBJ2-7; 10 bases fit TRBD2. Germline V gene lookup returns CDR1 LGHDT and CDR2 YNNKEL (reference sequence). The J segment lost 7 bases and the V segment lost 0 bases, leaving 9 bases of the junction unmatched. The CDR3 contains 16 residues. CDR3 nucleotide sequence: TGTGCCAGCAGCCAAGATTCAGCTAGCGGGGGACGGGAGCAGTACTTC. Protein product: CASSQDSASGGREQYF.

This clonotype appeared many times. The chain is built from TRBV12-3 or TRBV12-4 and TRBJ1-3; no definite D call. The CDR3 covers 13 residues. Trimming cost V 5 bases and J 4 bases, with 9 bases left between them. In DNA, the CDR3 is TGTGCCAGCAGTCCCGACGGCGGAAACACCATATATTTT. Amino acid sequence: CASSPDGGNTIYF.

In its sample, this clonotype was seen many times. This chain joins TRBV20-1 and TRBJ1-5; D unresolved. The V and J ends lost 3 bases and 0 bases respectively, with 3 bases between them. CDR1 is DFQATT and CDR2 is SNEGSKA in the germline V gene (reference sequence). The CDR3 has 12 residues. DNA of the CDR3: TGCAGTGCTAGGGATAGCAATCAGCCCCAGCATTTT. Amino acids: CSARDSNQPQHF.

This clonotype showed up many times. The rearrangement joins TRBV20-1 to TRBJ2-7, with TRBD1 matching over 9 bases. With 3 bases clipped from V and 4 bases from J, the junction kept 4 bases outside the gene matches. The CDR3 totals 13 residues. Germline lookup yields CDR1 DFQATT and CDR2 SNEGSKA (reference sequence). The CDR3, as DNA: TGCAGTGCTAGCTCGGGACAGGGTTACGAGCAGTACTTC. This translates into CSASSGQGYEQYF.

This clonotype was seen repeatedly, ten times or more. Possible read error: a much larger clone is one base away. The chain couples TRBV12-3 or TRBV12-4 to TRBJ2-5, with D possibly TRBD1 on 6 matching bases. This CDR3 region has 14 residues. The CDR3 nucleotides are TGTGCCAGCACGCGGACAGTAGGGGTAGAGACCAAGTACTTC. The encoded protein is CASTRTVGVETKYF.